Listed below are T cell receptor beta chains from one sample, sequenced in a study of OX40 agonist ivuxolimab in advanced cancers. The table came from immunoSEQ multiplex PCR; TCRdb's copy has only in-frame clones and leaves some out. The sample gives about 81,000 clones, approximately 85% of which show up once; about 0.2% is in the top ten. The source was CD4+ or CD8+ T cells sorted from blood, collected in a trial of the OX40 agonist ivuxolimab. The receptors derive from an adult with an advanced solid tumor such as melanoma, head and neck, liver or kidney cancer. Both conserved end residues are part of each CDR3. A D gene is named only where the DNA matches it firmly. Clone size is stated in some rows and not others, as once, few, many or a class when expanded.

d_gene: TRBD1; v_gene: TRBV18; abundance: .; j_gene: TRBJ1-6; CDR3nt: TGTGCCAGCTCACCGACTCAGGGGGATTCACCCCTCCACTTT; CDR3aa: CASSPTQGDSPLHF
d_gene: .; v_gene: TRBV15; abundance: once; j_gene: TRBJ1-5; CDR3nt: TGTGCCACCAGCAGAGATCGGCAGCCCCAGCATTTT; CDR3aa: CATSRDRQPQHF
d_gene: TRBD1; v_gene: TRBV6-6; abundance: .; j_gene: TRBJ2-7; CDR3nt: TGTGCCAGCAGTTACCTTGGACAGGGCTCCTACGAGCAGTACTTC; CDR3aa: CASSYLGQGSYEQYF
d_gene: TRBD1; v_gene: TRBV5-1; abundance: .; j_gene: TRBJ1-6; CDR3nt: TGCGCCAGCAGCTTGGGCGATTGGACAGGGAGAAATTCACCCCTCCACTTT; CDR3aa: CASSLGDWTGRNSPLHF
d_gene: TRBD2; v_gene: TRBV9; abundance: .; j_gene: TRBJ2-2; CDR3nt: TGTGCCAGCAGCGCACGGGAGACTAGCGGGAGGACGGTAACCGGGGAGCTGTTTTTT; CDR3aa: CASSARETSGRTVTGELFF
d_gene: TRBD2; v_gene: TRBV28; abundance: .; j_gene: TRBJ2-7; CDR3nt: TGTGCCAGCAGTATCCCGACTAGCGGAACCTACGAGCAGTACTTC; CDR3aa: CASSIPTSGTYEQYF
d_gene: .; v_gene: TRBV14; abundance: .; j_gene: TRBJ2-5; CDR3nt: TGTGCCAGCAGCCCGCAACGTACAGTCCAGTACTTC; CDR3aa: CASSPQRTVQYF
d_gene: .; v_gene: TRBV19; abundance: .; j_gene: TRBJ1-2; CDR3nt: TGTGCCACCTCGCGAGCGCCCACCTACACCTTC; CDR3aa: CATSRAPTYTF
d_gene: .; v_gene: TRBV27; abundance: .; j_gene: TRBJ2-7; CDR3nt: TGTGCCAGCGGGGGTAACCTCGTCTACGAGCAGTACTTC; CDR3aa: CASGGNLVYEQYF
d_gene: TRBD1; v_gene: TRBV6-5; abundance: .; j_gene: TRBJ1-2; CDR3nt: TGTGCCAGCAGTTACGACAGCCCGGGACAGGAGTTTGGCTACACCTTC; CDR3aa: CASSYDSPGQEFGYTF
d_gene: TRBD2; v_gene: TRBV30; abundance: .; j_gene: TRBJ2-7; CDR3nt: TGTGCCTGGAGAACTCCGGGACTAGCGGGTTTATACGAGCAGTACTTC; CDR3aa: CAWRTPGLAGLYEQYF
d_gene: .; v_gene: TRBV7-8; abundance: .; j_gene: TRBJ1-6; CDR3nt: TGTGCCAGCAGGGGGAGGACAGTCCCGAATTCACCCCTCCACTTT; CDR3aa: CASRGRTVPNSPLHF
d_gene: TRBD2; v_gene: TRBV7-9; abundance: .; j_gene: TRBJ2-1; CDR3nt: TGTGCCAGCAGCTTGTGGGGCGGGAGGACCTACAATGAGCAGTTCTTC; CDR3aa: CASSLWGGRTYNEQFF
d_gene: .; v_gene: TRBV28; abundance: .; j_gene: TRBJ1-1; CDR3nt: TGTGCCAGCAGAGACGGGACTCGGAACACTGAAGCTTTCTTT; CDR3aa: CASRDGTRNTEAFF
d_gene: .; v_gene: TRBV15; abundance: .; j_gene: TRBJ1-4; CDR3nt: TGTGCCACCAGCGGAGGGGCTAATGAAAAACTGTTTTTT; CDR3aa: CATSGGANEKLFF
d_gene: TRBD1; v_gene: TRBV10-1; abundance: .; j_gene: TRBJ2-3; CDR3nt: TGCGCCAGCTCCGAAGGGACAGGGGTCGGTACGCAGTATTTT; CDR3aa: CASSEGTGVGTQYF
d_gene: .; v_gene: TRBV5-4; abundance: once; j_gene: TRBJ1-4; CDR3nt: TGTGCCAGCAGCTTGGACAGGGTGGGAAAACTGTTTTTT; CDR3aa: CASSLDRVGKLFF
d_gene: .; v_gene: TRBV5-6; abundance: .; j_gene: TRBJ1-2; CDR3nt: TGTGCCAGCAGCTTGGACCAGGGGATGTACGGCTACACCTTC; CDR3aa: CASSLDQGMYGYTF
d_gene: .; v_gene: TRBV6-4; abundance: .; j_gene: TRBJ1-1; CDR3nt: TGTGCCAGCGCCCTCTCGGAGGTGGGGGAAGCTTTCTTT; CDR3aa: CASALSEVGEAFF
d_gene: TRBD2; v_gene: TRBV2; abundance: .; j_gene: TRBJ2-5; CDR3nt: TGTGCCAGCTTACTAGCGGGGGAGACCCAGTACTTC; CDR3aa: CASLLAGETQYF
d_gene: TRBD1; v_gene: TRBV2; abundance: .; j_gene: TRBJ1-6; CDR3nt: TGTGCCAGCAGTAATACAGGGGTAAATTCACCCCTCCACTTT; CDR3aa: CASSNTGVNSPLHF
d_gene: .; v_gene: TRBV5-1; abundance: .; j_gene: TRBJ2-7; CDR3nt: TGCGCCAGCAGCTTGGTTATTCGCGGGACCGTAGAGCAGTACTTC; CDR3aa: CASSLVIRGTVEQYF
d_gene: .; v_gene: TRBV6-1; abundance: .; j_gene: TRBJ1-3; CDR3nt: TGTGCCAGCAGTGAAGCGGGGGGGGGTACTGGAAACACCATATATTTT; CDR3aa: CASSEAGGGTGNTIYF
d_gene: .; v_gene: TRBV5-4; abundance: few; j_gene: TRBJ2-5; CDR3nt: TGTGCCAGCAGCTTGGTTTTGGGGAGATGGGAGACCCAGTACTTC; CDR3aa: CASSLVLGRWETQYF